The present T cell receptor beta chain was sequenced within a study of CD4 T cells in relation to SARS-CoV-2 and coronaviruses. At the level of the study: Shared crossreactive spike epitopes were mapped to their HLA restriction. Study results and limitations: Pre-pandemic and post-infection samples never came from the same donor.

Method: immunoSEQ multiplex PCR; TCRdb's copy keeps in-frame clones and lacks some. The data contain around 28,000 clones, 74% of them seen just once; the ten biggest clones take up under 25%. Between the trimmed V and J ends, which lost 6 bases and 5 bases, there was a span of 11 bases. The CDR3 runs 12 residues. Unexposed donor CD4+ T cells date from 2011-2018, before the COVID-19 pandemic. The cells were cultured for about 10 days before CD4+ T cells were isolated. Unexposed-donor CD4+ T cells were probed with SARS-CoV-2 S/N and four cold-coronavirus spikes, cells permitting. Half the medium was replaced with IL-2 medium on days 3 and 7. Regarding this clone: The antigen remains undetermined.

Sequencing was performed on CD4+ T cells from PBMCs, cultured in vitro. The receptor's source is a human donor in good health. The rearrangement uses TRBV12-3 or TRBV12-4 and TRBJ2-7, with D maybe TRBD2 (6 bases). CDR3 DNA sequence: TGTGCCAGCAGGGGGGGACCGGACGAGCAGTACTTC. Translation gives CASRGGPDEQYF.